This entry lists 28 T cell receptor beta chains sequenced from one sample in a study of T cells in Graves' hyperthyroidism and ophthalmopathy. The TCR beta CDR3 regions underwent amplification using RNA transcripts as the source. HTBI primers were employed in a first-round RT-PCR of the TCR CDR3. TCRdb used MiXCR to reprocess the multiplex PCR reads, holding one entry per CDR3 protein. The sample yields 550,000 to 850,000 distinct CDR3 sequences, roughly a sixth seen once. The source material was blood. Every receptor here comes from a woman in her 50s with Graves' hyperthyroidism that later progressed to Graves' ophthalmopathy.

The genes are TRBV10-2 and TRBJ2-3; D possibly uses TRBD1 or TRBD2 (6 bases each). The CDR3 runs 17 residues. Trimming cost V 6 bases and J 1 base, with 20 bases left between them. Germline loops: CDR1 WSHSY, CDR2 SAAADI. The chain's CDR3 is CASSAIPGAQGTDTQYF. The CDR3, as DNA: TGCGCCAGCAGCGCAATCCCGGGGGCGCAGGGCACAGATACGCAGTATTTT.

The CDR3: CASSLDYSPLHF. CDR3 bases: TGTGCCAGCAGTTTGGACTATTCACCCCTCCACTTT. This rearrangement joins TRBV28 to TRBJ1-6; D not resolved. V was clipped by 3 bases and J by 8 bases, with 5 bases between them. This CDR3 has 12 residues. Germline V gene lookup returns CDR1 MDHEN and CDR2 SYDVKM.

The chain recombines TRBV3-1 with TRBJ1-5; D possibly corresponds to TRBD1 (5 bases). Trimming removed 0 bases at V and 2 bases at J, with 14 bases between. This CDR3 comprises 17 residues. The germline gives CDR1 LGHDT, CDR2 YNNKEL (reference sequence). In DNA form, the CDR3 reads TGTGCCAGCAGCCAAGAGTTGGGGGGACGGGGCAATCAGCCCCAGCATTTT. Protein product: CASSQELGGRGNQPQHF.

This clonotype occurred many times. The rearrangement links TRBV15 to TRBJ1-2, with 9 bases that match TRBD1. Germline CDR1 is LNHNV and CDR2 is YYDKDF (reference sequence). The V gene end was trimmed by 0 bases and the J gene end by 6 bases; junction bases not matched to a gene: 2. The CDR3 covers 14 residues. The CDR3 region has the DNA TGTGCCACCAGCAGAGAAAGGGACAGGGATGGCTACACCTTC. Protein: CATSRERDRDGYTF.

This clonotype was detected many times. CDR3 region: CASSLDGQGTEAFF. CDR3 nucleotide sequence: TGCGCCAGCAGCTTGGACGGACAGGGTACTGAAGCTTTCTTT. V and J are TRBV5-1 and TRBJ1-1, with 8 bases that match TRBD1. Germline CDR1 reads SGHRS; CDR2 reads YFSETQ. This CDR3 comprises 14 residues. The V segment lost 0 bases and the J segment 5 bases; nucleotides outside the gene matches: 3.

Ten or more counts support this clonotype. The V gene is TRBV5-4, the J gene TRBJ2-3; D is perhaps TRBD1 or TRBD2 (5 bases each). Trimming took off 1 base at V and 2 bases at J, with 8 bases between the two ends. From germline, CDR1 is SGHNT and CDR2 YYREEE (reference sequence). CDR3 length: 14 residues. CDR3 nucleotide sequence: TGTGCCAGCAGCTTGAGAGGGGACACAGATACGCAGTATTTT. Its protein product is CASSLRGDTDTQYF.

Here the CDR3 reads CASARGGNEQFF. Written as DNA, the CDR3 is TGTGCCAGCGCCCGTGGGGGGAATGAGCAGTTCTTC. The J gene is TRBJ2-1, the V gene TRBV6-1; the D gene is possibly TRBD2 (6 bases). The V end lost 8 bases, the J end lost 7 bases, and 12 bases lay between the germline ends. Germline CDR1 reads MNHNS; CDR2 reads SASEGT. CDR3 size: 12 residues.

This clonotype was counted a few times. This chain joins TRBV12-3 or TRBV12-4 and TRBJ1-1; tentatively, D is TRBD1 (5 bases). The V gene lost 6 bases and the J gene lost 2 bases, with 19 bases spanning the gap. The CDR3 runs 16 residues. The CDR3 DNA reads TGTGCCAGCAGCCACGAGGGGCAGGAGTTTAACACTGAAGCTTTCTTT. Its translation: CASSHEGQEFNTEAFF.

There are a few counts of this clonotype. The V gene is TRBV20-1, the J gene TRBJ1-4; tentatively, D is TRBD1 (6 bases). CDR3 length equals 14 residues. V shed 3 bases and J shed 4 bases, with 12 bases lying between them. The germline V gene encodes CDR1 DFQATT and CDR2 SNEGSKA (reference sequence). The CDR3 loop reads CSASWQGSNEKLFF. The DNA of the CDR3 is TGCAGTGCTAGCTGGCAGGGGAGTAATGAAAAACTGTTTTTT.

The CDR3 DNA reads as TGTGCCACCAGCAGAGCCCGGGCGGCCTTCAATGAGCAGTTCTTC. It translates to CATSRARAAFNEQFF. V gene TRBV15 combines with J gene TRBJ2-1; no clear D. Germline CDR1 is LNHNV and CDR2 is YYDKDF (reference sequence). V was trimmed by 1 base and J by 6 bases, leaving 13 bases between them. The CDR3 extends over 15 amino acids.

CDR3 sequence: CASSVGGDRGLVAFF. The CDR3 region has the DNA TGTGCCAGCAGCGTAGGCGGGGACAGGGGTTTAGTAGCTTTCTTT. V usage is TRBV9 and J usage is TRBJ1-1; 10 bases are shared with TRBD1. The V and J ends lost 0 bases and 10 bases, in that order; junction bases with no gene match: 9. CDR1 is SGDLS, CDR2 YYNGEE, per germline. The CDR3 length is 15 residues.

J is TRBJ1-4 and V is TRBV12-3 or TRBV12-4, with no clear D. This CDR3 has 14 residues. The V and J ends lost 6 bases and 4 bases respectively, with 12 bases between them. The CDR3: CASSSRGFNEKLFF. The CDR3 DNA sequence: TGTGCCAGCAGCTCGAGAGGATTTAATGAAAAACTGTTTTTT.

With respect to this clonotype: The junction differs from germline at one of its ends, possibly a read error. The chain's CDR3 is CRSDPDNYNEQFF. The DNA of the CDR3 is TGCAGATCCGACCCAGATAACTACAATGAGCAGTTCTTC. The chain links TRBV12-5 to TRBJ2-1; D ambiguous. Germline CDR1 is LGHNT and CDR2 is FRNRAP. The CDR3 covers 13 residues. Combining the CDR3 with reference TRBV12-5 and TRBJ2-1 gives the whole variable domain DARVTQTPRHKVTEMGQEVTMRCQPILGHNTVFWYRQTMMQGLELLAYFRNRAPLDDSGMPKDRFSAEMPDATLATLKIQPSEPRDSAVYFCRSDPDNYNEQFFGPGTRLTVL.

The chain combines TRBV3-1 with TRBJ1-3, with a tentative D call TRBD1 (5 bases). CDR1 is LGHDT and CDR2 is YNNKEL in the germline V gene (reference sequence). V was cut by 3 bases and J by 4 bases, with 10 bases left in between. This CDR3 region has 14 residues. CDR3 in DNA: TGTGCCAGCAGCCACAGGGCTGAGGGAAACACCATATATTTT. Amino acids: CASSHRAEGNTIYF.

This chain connects TRBV10-3 to TRBJ2-3; D not resolved. The V gene's germline CDR1 is ENHRY and CDR2 SYGVKD. The germline V and J ends were trimmed by 4 bases and 5 bases, with 10 bases remaining between them. The CDR3 totals 13 residues. CDR3 region: CAISGISLDTQYF. The CDR3 DNA is TGTGCCATCAGTGGGATTAGTCTAGATACGCAGTATTTT.

The gene calls are TRBV3-1 and TRBJ1-2; 12 positions match TRBD1. The CDR3 spans 16 residues. Trimming took 3 bases from V and 6 from J; bases not matched to a gene: 8. Per the germline V gene, CDR1 is LGHDT and CDR2 is YNNKEL (reference sequence). CDR3 nucleotide sequence: TGTGCCAGCAGCCACCGGGACAGGGGGCATCAGAATGGCTACACCTTC. Its translation is CASSHRDRGHQNGYTF.

This chain uses TRBV7-6 with TRBJ1-2; D call uncertain. Germline V CDR1 and CDR2: SGHVS, FNYEAQ. The CDR3 sequence is 12 residues long. Trimming took off 4 bases at V and 8 bases at J, with 11 bases between the two ends. The CDR3 reads CASSSRAEGYTF. CDR3 nucleotides: TGTGCCAGCAGCTCCCGGGCTGAGGGCTACACCTTC.

V is TRBV6-2 or TRBV6-3 and J is TRBJ1-1; D is undetermined. The CDR3 contains 15 residues. V shed 0 bases and J shed 0 bases, with 8 bases lying between them. CDR1 MNHEY and CDR2 SVGEGT come from the germline V gene. Here the CDR3 DNA reads TGTGCCAGCAGTTACTCCCAGGACTTGAACACTGAAGCTTTCTTT. This gives the protein CASSYSQDLNTEAFF.

This clonotype was recorded many times. J is TRBJ2-5 and V is TRBV3-1, with D perhaps TRBD1 (5 bases). The CDR3 has 15 residues. Germline V gene data show CDR1 as LGHDT and CDR2 as YNNKEL (reference sequence). V lost 1 base and J 4 bases, leaving 13 bases between the germline ends. CDR3 sequence: CASSQVSGQGETQYF. CDR3 coding DNA: TGTGCCAGCAGCCAAGTCTCAGGGCAGGGAGAGACCCAGTACTTC.

This clonotype occurred many times. The chain is built from TRBV11-2 and TRBJ1-4, with D possibly matching TRBD1 (5 bases). CDR3 length: 15 amino acids. V was shortened by 5 bases and J by 2 bases, with 12 bases between the two germline ends. The V gene's germline CDR1 is SGHAT and CDR2 FQNNGV. The chain's CDR3 is CASSIPGRTNEKLFF. The CDR3 nucleotides read TGTGCCAGCAGCATACCGGGACGGACTAATGAAAAACTGTTTTTT.

This chain links TRBV12-3 or TRBV12-4 with TRBJ2-3, with D perhaps matching TRBD1 (6 bases). The V end lost 7 bases, the J end lost 5 bases, and 22 bases lay between the germline ends. CDR3 size: 16 residues. The CDR3 nucleotides are TGTGCCAGCACTATCGCAGGGGATGGGTGGGTAGATACGCAGTATTTT. Translating gives CASTIAGDGWVDTQYF.

This clonotype was observed a few times. The chain carries TRBV6-2 or TRBV6-3 and TRBJ1-3, with D unclear. CDR3 length: 14 amino acids. Trimming cost V 0 bases and J 5 bases, with 8 bases left between them. From germline, CDR1 is MNHEY and CDR2 SVGEGT. The CDR3 here is CASSYSTGRNTIYF. DNA of the CDR3: TGTGCCAGCAGTTACTCGACCGGCCGAAACACCATATATTTT.

This clonotype was picked up a small number of times. The V and J genes are TRBV6-1 and TRBJ1-2; 9 nucleotides line up with TRBD1. This CDR3 comprises 13 residues. Per germline, CDR1 MNHNS and CDR2 SASEGT. Losses at the gene ends were 6 bases for V and 8 bases for J; bases not matched to a gene: 7. The CDR3 loop reads CASRGTGNHGYTF. CDR3 DNA: TGTGCCAGCAGAGGGACAGGGAATCACGGCTACACCTTC.

The chain combines TRBV20-1 with TRBJ1-6; 10 bases map to TRBD1. Unmatched junction bases numbered 4, after V lost 4 bases and J lost 7 bases. CDR1 is DFQATT, CDR2 SNEGSKA, per germline (reference sequence). The CDR3 extends over 14 amino acids. The DNA of the CDR3 is TGCAGTGCTATTCCGGACAGGGGGAATTCACCCCTCCACTTT. This codes for CSAIPDRGNSPLHF.

Comment on this clonotype: The junction differs from germline at one of its ends, possibly a read error. The J gene is TRBJ2-7, the V gene TRBV3-1; TRBD1 matches 7 bases. The CDR3 contains 15 residues. CDR1 is LGHDT, CDR2 YNNKEL, per germline (reference sequence). This chain's CDR3 is CASSERGGADYEQCF. As DNA, the CDR3 is TGTGCCAGCAGCGAAAGAGGGGGCGCGGATTACGAGCAGTGCTTC.

The rearrangement uses TRBV29-1 and TRBJ2-1; 8 bases agree with TRBD1. The CDR3 consists of 16 residues. Germline V lookup: CDR1 SQVTM, CDR2 ANQGSEA. The trim removed 5 bases at V and 1 base at J, leaving 10 bases unmatched. The CDR3 region has the DNA TGCAGCGTTAAACCCAGGGGGCAGGGTTCCTACAATGAGCAGTTCTTC. The encoded protein is CSVKPRGQGSYNEQFF.

The chain uses TRBV5-1 and TRBJ2-5; 10 nucleotides line up with TRBD1. The V segment lost 4 bases and the J segment 4 bases; nucleotides outside the gene matches: 7. The CDR3 has 15 residues. CDR1 and CDR2 (germline): SGHRS, YFSETQ. CDR3 loop: CASSAGTGVRETQYF. CDR3 nucleotides: TGCGCCAGCAGCGCCGGGACAGGGGTGCGAGAGACCCAGTACTTC.

This clonotype has a count of ten or more. J is TRBJ2-2 and V is TRBV30; no reliable D call. There are 13 residues in the CDR3. Germline values: CDR1 GTSNPN, CDR2 SVGIG (reference sequence). Trimming took off 4 bases at V and 2 bases at J, with 8 bases between the two ends. CDR3 region: CAWKRVNTGELFF. The CDR3 DNA is TGTGCCTGGAAAAGGGTAAACACCGGGGAGCTGTTTTTT.